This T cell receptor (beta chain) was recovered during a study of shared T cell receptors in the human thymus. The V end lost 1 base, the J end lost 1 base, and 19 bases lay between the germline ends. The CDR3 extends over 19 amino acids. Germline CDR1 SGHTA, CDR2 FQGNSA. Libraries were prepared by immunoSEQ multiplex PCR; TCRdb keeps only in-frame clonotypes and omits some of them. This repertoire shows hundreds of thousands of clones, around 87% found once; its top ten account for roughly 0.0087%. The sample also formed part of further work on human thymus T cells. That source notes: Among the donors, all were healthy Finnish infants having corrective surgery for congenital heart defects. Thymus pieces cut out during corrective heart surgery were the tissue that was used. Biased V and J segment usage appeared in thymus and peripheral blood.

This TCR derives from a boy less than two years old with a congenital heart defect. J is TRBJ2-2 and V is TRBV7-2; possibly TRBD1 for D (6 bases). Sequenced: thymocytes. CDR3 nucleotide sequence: TGTGCCAGCAGCTTAGATTCGAGGGTACAGGGTGAGAACACCGGGGAGCTGTTTTTT. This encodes CASSLDSRVQGENTGELFF.